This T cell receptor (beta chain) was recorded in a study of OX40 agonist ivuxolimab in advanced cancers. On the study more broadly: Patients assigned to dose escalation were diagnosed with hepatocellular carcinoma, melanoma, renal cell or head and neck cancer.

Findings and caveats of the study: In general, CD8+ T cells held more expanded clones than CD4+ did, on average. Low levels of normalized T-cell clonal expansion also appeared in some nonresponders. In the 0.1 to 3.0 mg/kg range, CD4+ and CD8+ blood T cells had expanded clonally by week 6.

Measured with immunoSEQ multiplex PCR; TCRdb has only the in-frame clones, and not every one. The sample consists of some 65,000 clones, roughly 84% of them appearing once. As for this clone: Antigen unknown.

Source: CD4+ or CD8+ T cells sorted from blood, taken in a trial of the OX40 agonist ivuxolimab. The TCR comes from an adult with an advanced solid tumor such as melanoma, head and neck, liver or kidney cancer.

The CDR3 loop reads CASSPVASGARGEQFF. In DNA, the CDR3 is TGTGCCAGCAGTCCAGTGGCTAGCGGGGCCCGGGGTGAGCAGTTCTTC. The rearrangement uses TRBV7-8 and TRBJ2-1; TRBD2 aligns across 9 bases. The CDR3 has 16 amino acids. CDR1 SGHVS and CDR2 FQNEAQ come from the germline V gene. V shed 6 bases and J 9 bases; nucleotides not matched to a gene: 15.